This T cell receptor beta chain was obtained from a study of T cell repertoires in cytomegalovirus infection. Overall study: Recently described HLA-C-restricted plus well-studied HLA-B-restricted CMV epitopes were used. Public signatures in TCR beta pointed to CMV infection and matching HLA type. Points from the study as a whole: Carriers of CMV and the relevant HLA type were discriminated by public TCR beta frequency. Dominating the ex vivo response were TCR beta clonotypes that were CMV-specific and HLA-C-restricted.

This clonotype was counted only a few times. The antigen is not known. Germline assignment: CDR1 LNHDA and CDR2 SQIVND (reference sequence). V lost 4 bases to trimming and J lost 6 bases; unmatched junction nucleotides: 5. This CDR3 contains 14 residues. TCRdb re-derived calls from the reads in MiXCR, one entry per CDR3 protein. In the table there are roughly 990,000 distinct CDR3 sequences, roughly 30% of which are singletons. Source: cultured CD8+ T cells from PBMCs, taken from culture after CMV antigen stimulation. The TCR comes from a human donor in good health (CMV status not recorded). Some clones in this sample may be carry-over from other donors' samples. The genes are TRBV19 and TRBJ2-1, with 8 bases lining up with TRBD1. DNA for the CDR3: TGTGCCAGTAGTAATAGACAGGGGAGCAATGAGCAGTTCTTC. It codes for CASSNRQGSNEQFF.